The 24 T cell receptor beta chains below were found in one sample sequenced in a study of identical twins. TCRdb analysed the 5' RACE reads with MiXCR anew, one entry per CDR3 protein. The table includes more than 400,000 distinct CDR3 sequences, 12% to 15% detected once. This same sample was also taken into another study, of yellow fever vaccine responses in identical twins.

Material for sequencing was CD4+ T cells sorted from blood. Every receptor here comes from a woman younger than 35 in good health.

The genes are TRBV5-1 and TRBJ2-7; D remains unclear. The CDR3 runs 13 residues. From germline, CDR1 is SGHRS and CDR2 YFSETQ. Trimming left V 1 base short and J 3 bases short, with 8 bases between. CDR3 sequence: CASSLYPGYEQYV. The CDR3 DNA reads TGCGCCAGCAGCTTGTACCCCGGCTACGAGCAGTACGTC.

This clonotype was seen more than once but under ten times. This chain connects TRBV10-3 to TRBJ2-1; 14 bases line up with TRBD2. J gave up 9 bases and V 6 bases, and 13 bases lay outside the gene matches. CDR3 length equals 17 residues. Germline-derived CDR1 and CDR2 are ENHRY and SYGVKD. The CDR3 DNA sequence: TGTGCCATCAGGCCGACAGGTGGGACTAGCGGGAGCGGTGAGCAGTTCTTC. Its translation is CAIRPTGGTSGSGEQFF.

The V and J genes are TRBV11-2 and TRBJ2-5; TRBD2 agrees at 9 bases. V lost 5 bases, J lost 0 bases, and 13 bases stayed unmatched. This CDR3 has 18 residues. The germline V gene has CDR1 SGHAT and CDR2 FQNNGV. The CDR3 nucleotides are TGTGCCAGCAGCCCGGGGATTGGGCTAGCGGGGAACCAAGAGACCCAGTACTTC. Its translation is CASSPGIGLAGNQETQYF.

This clonotype was seen more than once but under ten times. This chain links TRBV20-1 with TRBJ1-1, with 9 nucleotides matching TRBD1. The CDR3 length is 14 residues. Germline V CDR1 and CDR2: DFQATT, SNEGSKA (reference sequence). V lost 6 bases and J lost 5; bases outside the gene matches: 10. The CDR3 sequence is CSARTGDLGTEAFF. As DNA, the CDR3 is TGCAGTGCGAGGACAGGGGATCTGGGTACTGAAGCTTTCTTT.

This clonotype showed up many times. The chain joins TRBV7-3 to TRBJ2-1; possible D gene TRBD2, 5 bases. Trimming removed 4 bases at V and 5 bases at J, with 9 bases between. Germline V gene data show CDR1 as SGHTA and CDR2 as FQGTGA. The CDR3 consists of 13 residues. This chain's CDR3 is CASSSSGNNEQFF. CDR3 nucleotides: TGTGCCAGCAGCTCCAGCGGAAACAATGAGCAGTTCTTC.

This clonotype occurred a few times. V and J are TRBV2 and TRBJ2-7, with unresolved D. The CDR3 is 12 amino acids. Germline loops: CDR1 SNHLY, CDR2 FYNNEI. V was pared by 2 bases and J by 7 bases, with 9 bases between. In DNA, the CDR3 is TGTGCCAGCAGTGAATCCTGGAGTGAGCAGTACGTC. It translates to CASSESWSEQYV.

V and J are TRBV11-2 and TRBJ2-3; perhaps TRBD1 as D (7 bases). V lost 5 bases and J lost 6, with 18 bases in between. This CDR3 region has 15 residues. In germline, CDR1 is SGHAT, CDR2 FQNNGV. For the CDR3, the DNA is TGTGCCAGCAGCCGCCGGAGGGGACAGTGGGATACGCAGTATTTT. This sequence encodes CASSRRRGQWDTQYF. The full variable domain, completed using reference TRBV11-2 and TRBJ2-3, is EAGVAQSPRYKIIEKRQSVAFWCNPISGHATLYWYQQILGQGPKLLIQFQNNGVVDDSQLPKDRFSAERLKGVDSTLKIQPAKLEDSAVYLCASSRRRGQWDTQYFGPGTRLTVL.

A few counts support this clonotype. The chain is built from TRBV12-3 or TRBV12-4 and TRBJ2-1; tentatively, D is TRBD2 (6 bases). The CDR3 sequence is 16 residues long. V gave up 7 bases and J gave up 3 bases, with 19 bases separating them. This CDR3 reads CASILGVASDYNEQFF. The CDR3 DNA sequence: TGTGCCAGCATCCTGGGGGTGGCTAGCGACTACAATGAGCAGTTCTTC.

The chain carries TRBV18 and TRBJ2-4; D is undetermined. CDR1 is KGHSH and CDR2 is LQKENI in the germline V gene. This CDR3 is built from 14 residues. The germline V and J ends were trimmed by 2 bases and 2 bases, with 7 bases remaining between them. The CDR3 protein is CASSPGDSKNIQYF. CDR3 nucleotide sequence: TGTGCCAGCTCACCAGGAGATTCCAAAAACATTCAGTACTTC.

This clonotype was detected a few times. This chain uses TRBV28 with TRBJ2-7; a weak D match, TRBD1 (5 bases). The CDR3 runs 15 residues. V lost 7 bases and J lost 6, with 22 bases in between. Germline V CDR1 and CDR2: MDHEN, SYDVKM. DNA for the CDR3: TGTGCCAGCATCCCCAGAACAGGCGGCCGGTCCGAGCAGTACTTC. The encoded protein is CASIPRTGGRSEQYF. The full variable domain, in which reference TRBV28 and TRBJ2-7 provide the parts outside the CDR3, is DVKVTQSSRYLVKRTGEKVFLECVQDMDHENMFWYRQDPGLGLRLIYFSYDVKMKEKGDIPEGYSVSREKKERFSLILESASTNQTSMYLCASIPRTGGRSEQYFGPGTRLTVT.

This clonotype came up a few times. The gene calls are TRBV29-1 and TRBJ2-5; D unclear. The CDR3 runs 11 residues. Between the trimmed V and J ends, which lost 4 bases and 1 base, there was a span of 4 bases. The germline V gene has CDR1 SQVTM and CDR2 ANQGSEA. The DNA for the CDR3 is TGCAGCGTTGCCAGCCAAGAGACCCAGTACTTC. It translates to CSVASQETQYF.

This clonotype came up a few times. This chain links TRBV6-1 with TRBJ2-5; perhaps TRBD2 as D (6 bases). The CDR3 consists of 13 residues. Trimming shortened V by 7 bases and J by 2 bases, and 11 bases separated the two germline ends. In germline, CDR1 is MNHNS, CDR2 SASEGT. The CDR3 DNA is TGTGCCAGCATGCGGGGCGCGCAAGAGACCCAGTACTTC. This translates into CASMRGAQETQYF.

The chain links TRBV25-1 to TRBJ2-1, with D maybe TRBD2 (5 bases). The germline gives CDR1 MGHDK, CDR2 SYGVNS. V dropped 4 bases and J dropped 1 base, with 20 bases sitting between them. CDR3 length: 18 residues. CDR3 region: CASSGSPLSGWSYNEQFF. For the CDR3, the DNA is TGTGCCAGCAGTGGGTCCCCCTTATCGGGGTGGTCCTACAATGAGCAGTTCTTC.

This clonotype turned up a few times. The chain employs TRBV7-2 and TRBJ2-7; D might be TRBD1 (5 bases). The ends were cut back, 5 bases at V and 9 bases at J, with 23 bases in the middle. The V gene's germline CDR1 is SGHTA and CDR2 FQGNSA. This CDR3 has 15 amino acids. The CDR3 spells CASSLSRTRHEVQYF. The CDR3 nucleotides are TGTGCCAGCAGCCTCTCTCGGACAAGGCATGAGGTGCAGTACTTC.

This clonotype occurred a few times. This chain uses TRBV29-1 with TRBJ2-1, with D perhaps given as TRBD1 or TRBD2 (5 bases each). This CDR3 is 13 amino acids long. Trimming left V 6 bases short and J 6 bases short, with 15 bases between. Germline CDR1 and CDR2: SQVTM and ANQGSEA. This chain's CDR3 is CSVEKGTINEQFF. The CDR3 DNA reads TGCAGCGTAGAAAAGGGGACGATCAATGAGCAGTTCTTC.

This chain links TRBV3-1 with TRBJ2-1; TRBD2 matches at 8 bases. Germline CDR1 and CDR2: LGHDT and YNNKEL (reference sequence). With 4 bases clipped from V and 6 bases from J, the junction kept 11 bases outside the gene matches. The CDR3 loop spans 16 amino acids. This CDR3 reads CASSRSPAAGGNEQFF. The CDR3 nucleotides are TGTGCCAGCAGCCGCTCCCCTGCGGCGGGGGGCAATGAGCAGTTCTTC.

The rearrangement links TRBV5-1 to TRBJ2-7, with a weak D call TRBD1 (5 bases). Trimming took off 0 bases at V and 5 bases at J, with 9 bases between the two ends. The CDR3 loop spans 13 amino acids. Germline V gives CDR1 SGHRS, CDR2 YFSETQ. The CDR3 protein is CASSLDRGHEQYF. CDR3 DNA sequence: TGCGCCAGCAGCTTGGATAGGGGCCACGAGCAGTACTTC.

The gene calls are TRBV25-1 and TRBJ2-3; 9 bases fit TRBD2. After removal of 3 bases from V and 3 bases from J, the junction contained 13 bases not matched to a gene. This CDR3 region has 18 residues. In germline, CDR1 is MGHDK, CDR2 SYGVNS. CDR3 bases: TGTGCCAGCAGTGACCCTCTTGGCGGGAGGGCCGTGACAGATACGCAGTATTTT. This codes for CASSDPLGGRAVTDTQYF.

In regard to this clonotype: This may arise from a read error, as a much more abundant clone is one base away. This chain uses TRBV5-1 with TRBJ2-6; D uncertain. The V end was cut by 4 bases, the J end by 1 base, with 3 bases between. Germline V lookup: CDR1 SGHRS, CDR2 YFSETQ. The CDR3 runs to 13 residues. The CDR3 sequence: CASSQSGANVLTF. The CDR3 bases are TGCGCCAGCAGCCAATCTGGGGCCAACGTCCTGACTTTC. Full variable domain (missing parts from reference TRBV5-1 and TRBJ2-6): KAGVTQTPRYLIKTRGQQVTLSCSPISGHRSVSWYQQTPGQGLQFLFEYFSETQRNKGNFPGRFSGRQFSNSRSEMNVSTLELGDSALYLCASSQSGANVLTFGAGSRLTVL.

The gene calls are TRBV10-1 and TRBJ1-1, with a weak D call TRBD1 (5 bases). Trimming cost V 3 bases and J 13 bases, with 18 bases left between them. Germline V gene data show CDR1 as WNHNN and CDR2 as SYGVQD (reference sequence). The CDR3 is made up of 13 amino acids. The DNA of the CDR3 is TGCGCCAGCAGTGATGTGACAGCGACTTTGGTTTTCTTT. Its translation: CASSDVTATLVFF.

The chain links TRBV5-1 to TRBJ1-2; weak D call: TRBD1 (5 bases). The CDR3 sequence is 16 residues long. CDR1 SGHRS and CDR2 YFSETQ come from the germline V gene. V lost 5 bases to trimming and J lost 8 bases, with 25 bases between them. The CDR3 here is CASSSGRRGAEYGYTF. CDR3 nucleotides: TGCGCCAGCAGTTCCGGGCGACGGGGCGCGGAGTACGGCTACACCTTC.

This chain joins TRBV21-1 and TRBJ2-7; the DNA was not used to check the table's D call, TRBD1. TRBV21-1 is a pseudogene segment. This CDR3 region has 16 residues. The DNA of the CDR3 is TGTGCCAGCTGCCTGACAGGGGTCTCTGGTAGATACGAGCAGTACTTC. As protein: CASCLTGVSGRYEQYF.

This chain connects TRBV12-3 or TRBV12-4 to TRBJ2-5; D is unclear. Trimming stripped 6 bases from V and 4 bases from J, with 12 bases between. The length of the CDR3 is 13 residues. The CDR3 coding sequence is TGTGCCAGCAGAAAGGACCTTTTAGAGACCCAGTACTTC. Its protein is CASRKDLLETQYF.

This rearrangement joins TRBV11-2 to TRBJ2-7, with D possibly being TRBD1 (6 bases). The V and J ends lost 5 bases and 2 bases respectively, with 13 bases between them. The length of the CDR3 is 14 residues. Looked up from germline, CDR1 is SGHAT and CDR2 is FQNNGV. This CDR3 reads CASSRGSRAYEQYF. CDR3 sequence (DNA): TGTGCCAGCAGCAGGGGGAGCAGGGCCTACGAGCAGTACTTC.